Below are 31 T cell receptor gamma chains sequenced from a single sample in a study of human gamma delta and Vdelta1 T cells. These receptors' targets are unknown. TCRdb re-processed the PCR reads using CATT. The table has about 3,900 gamma-chain clones, over 15% seen once; the top ten hold roughly 7%. Sequencing used Vdelta1 gamma-delta T cells from blood grown in culture (DOT cells). The origin of the receptors is a human donor in good health.

Sample share makes this clone medium-sized. The rearrangement uses TRGV9 and TRGJ1 or TRGJ2. Germline values: CDR1 GITISATS, CDR2 ISYDGTV (reference sequence). This CDR3 is 13 amino acids long. The ends lost 0 bases at V and 3 bases at J; junction bases unmatched: 2. CDR3 residues: CALWEVRYYKKLF. CDR3 DNA: TGTGCCTTGTGGGAGGTGCGTTATTATAAGAAACTCTTT.

This clone is medium-sized by share. The chain employs TRGV2 and TRGJ1 or TRGJ2. V shed 0 bases and J 8 bases; nucleotides not matched to a gene: 4. Per the germline V gene, CDR1 is EGSNGY and CDR2 is YDSYNSKV. The CDR3 length is 12 residues. The CDR3, as DNA: TGTGCCACCTGGGACGGGCCGGATAAGAAACTCTTT. It yields the protein CATWDGPDKKLF.

In its sample, this clone was seen a few times. This rearrangement joins TRGV2 to TRGJ1 or TRGJ2. After removal of 2 bases from V and 5 bases from J, the junction contained 3 bases not matched to a gene. Germline V gene sequence: CDR1 EGSNGY, CDR2 YDSYNSKV. The CDR3 is 12 amino acids. The CDR3, as DNA: TGTGCCACCTGGGACGTCGATTATAAGAAACTCTTT. Its translation is CATWDVDYKKLF.

This chain links TRGV3 with TRGJ1 or TRGJ2. The CDR3 is 15 residues long. The germline V gene encodes CDR1 VTNTFY and CDR2 YDVSTARD (reference sequence). Trimming took 0 bases from V and 0 from J; bases not matched to a gene: 5. The CDR3 sequence: CATWDRPGNYYKKLF. The CDR3 coding sequence is TGTGCCACCTGGGACAGGCCAGGGAATTATTATAAGAAACTCTTT.

This clone was observed a few times. V gene TRGV9 combines with J gene TRGJ1 or TRGJ2. The germline V gene has CDR1 GITISATS and CDR2 ISYDGTV (reference sequence). The V gene end was trimmed by 9 bases and the J gene end by 15 bases; junction bases not matched to a gene: 11. There are 9 residues in the CDR3. The CDR3 DNA reads TGTGCCTTGGACGGGGGGCGACTCTTT. Translated, it gives CALDGGRLF.

The J gene is TRGJP2, the V gene TRGV10. TRGV10 is labeled an ORF, and its function is uncertain. The CDR3 is made up of 14 amino acids. Germline trimming cut 8 bases from V and 8 bases from J; bases unmatched to any gene: 12. The CDR3 sequence: CAAWDSSSDWIKTF. In DNA, the CDR3 is TGTGCTGCGTGGGACAGTAGTTCGGATTGGATCAAGACGTTT.

This clone is medium-sized (0.01 to 0.1%) in the sample. The J gene is TRGJ1 or TRGJ2, the V gene TRGV4. The CDR3 totals 14 residues. Trimming at V came to 6 bases and at J to 1 base, leaving 9 bases not matched to a gene. From germline, CDR1 is EGSTGY and CDR2 YDSYTSSV. Here the CDR3 reads CATWHRVNYYKKLF. The CDR3 DNA follows: TGTGCCACCTGGCATCGAGTCAATTATTATAAGAAACTCTTT.

V is TRGV5 and J is TRGJ1 or TRGJ2. V shed 0 bases and J 6 bases; nucleotides not matched to a gene: 5. In germline, CDR1 is VINAFY, CDR2 YDVSNSKD. The CDR3 loop spans 13 amino acids. This chain's CDR3 is CATWDRKGYKKLF. CDR3 DNA: TGTGCCACCTGGGACAGGAAGGGTTATAAGAAACTCTTT.

This chain uses TRGV10 with TRGJP1. TRGV10 is sorted into the ORF group, with uncertain function. Germline trimming cut 8 bases from V and 9 bases from J; bases unmatched to any gene: 10. CDR3 size: 13 residues. The CDR3 region has the DNA TGTGCTGCGTGGGATTATAGAAGTTGGTTCAAGATATTT. Translated, it gives CAAWDYRSWFKIF.

This clone is large in the sample. This same CDR3 is encoded by further DNA sequences in the sample. V usage is TRGV2 and J usage is TRGJ1 or TRGJ2. Germline V CDR1 and CDR2: EGSNGY, YDSYNSKV. V trimming: 0 bases; J trimming: 1 base; junction bases outside the gene matches: 0. The CDR3 runs 13 residues. CDR3 bases: TGTGCCACCTGGGACGGGAATTATTATAAGAAACTCTTT. Translating gives CATWDGNYYKKLF.

This clone was observed a handful of times. Relative to the germline gene, one junction end is altered; a read error may explain this. The chain uses TRGV3 and TRGJ1 or TRGJ2. There are 14 residues in the CDR3. The V gene's germline CDR1 is VTNTFY and CDR2 YDVSTARD (reference sequence). The CDR3, as DNA: TGTGCCACCTGGGACAGGCCCTATTACTATAAGAAACTCTTT. Its protein is CATWDRPYYYKKLF.

This clone is judged large (0.1 to 1%). The sample has other DNA sequences that encode this CDR3 too. The chain joins TRGV4 to TRGJ1 or TRGJ2. V trimming: 1 base; J trimming: 7 bases; junction bases outside the gene matches: 7. CDR1 is EGSTGY, CDR2 YDSYTSSV, per germline. The CDR3 is 13 residues long. This CDR3 reads CATWDGPGYKKLF. As DNA, the CDR3 is TGTGCCACCTGGGATGGACCTGGATATAAGAAACTCTTT.

This clone ranks as medium-sized. This specimen includes other DNA sequences encoding the same CDR3. The chain couples TRGV3 to TRGJ1 or TRGJ2. The CDR3 contains 12 residues. V lost 0 bases, J lost 7 bases, and 3 bases stayed unmatched. Per germline, CDR1 VTNTFY and CDR2 YDVSTARD (reference sequence). The CDR3 nucleotides read TGTGCCACCTGGGACAGGCGCTATAAGAAACTCTTT. Protein: CATWDRRYKKLF.

This clone was recorded a few times. The chain couples TRGV3 to TRGJ1 or TRGJ2. The CDR3 sequence is 15 residues long. Germline CDR1 is VTNTFY and CDR2 is YDVSTARD (reference sequence). V was clipped by 0 bases and J by 3 bases; unmatched bases: 8. As DNA, the CDR3 is TGTGCCACCTGGGACAGGCAAGGATGTTATTATAAGAAACTCTTT. Translated, it gives CATWDRQGCYYKKLF.

Note on this clone: This sample includes further DNA sequences coding for the same CDR3. The chain couples TRGV10 to TRGJP1. TRGV10 has ORF status, its function being uncertain. J gave up 2 bases and V 8 bases, and 6 bases lay outside the gene matches. CDR3 length equals 14 residues. CDR3 loop: CAAWDYTTGWFKIF. The DNA of the CDR3 is TGTGCTGCGTGGGATTACACCACTGGTTGGTTCAAGATATTT.

V gene TRGV2 combines with J gene TRGJ1 or TRGJ2. The CDR3 is 15 residues long. V was clipped by 9 bases and J by 8 bases; unmatched bases: 22. The germline V gene has CDR1 EGSNGY and CDR2 YDSYNSKV. CDR3 in amino acids: CATLSWARGLNKKLF. CDR3 sequence (DNA): TGTGCCACCCTTTCCTGGGCGCGGGGTCTGAATAAGAAACTCTTT.

This clone was counted only a few times. The chain employs TRGV4 and TRGJP2. The CDR3 is made up of 14 amino acids. The ends lost 2 bases at V and 2 bases at J; junction bases unmatched: 2. In germline, CDR1 is EGSTGY, CDR2 YDSYTSSV. This chain's CDR3 is CATWDVSSDWIKTF. The CDR3 DNA reads TGTGCCACCTGGGATGTAAGTAGTGATTGGATCAAGACGTTT.

The V gene is TRGV4, the J gene TRGJ1 or TRGJ2. V lost 2 bases and J lost 7; bases outside the gene matches: 8. The CDR3 runs to 13 residues. Germline loops: CDR1 EGSTGY, CDR2 YDSYTSSV. CDR3 protein: CATWDDTDYKKLF. The CDR3 nucleotides read TGTGCCACCTGGGATGATACCGACTATAAGAAACTCTTT.

About this clone itself: A far bigger clonotype differs at one base, so this is likely a read error. Other DNA sequences in the sample encode the same CDR3. The chain has TRGV4 and TRGJ1 or TRGJ2. CDR3 length: 11 amino acids. CDR1 is EGSTGY and CDR2 is YDSYTSSV in the germline V gene. Losses at the gene ends were 0 bases for V and 12 bases for J; bases not matched to a gene: 5. The CDR3 sequence: CATWDGPGKLF. The CDR3, as DNA: TGTGCCACCTGGGATGGGCCCGGGAAACTCTTT.

This clone came up once. A read error may be the cause here, since a much bigger clone is one base away. The rearrangement links TRGV5 to TRGJP2. The length of the CDR3 is 11 residues. The V gene's germline CDR1 is VINAFY and CDR2 YDVSNSKD. The CDR3 reads CATRDEGIKTF. The CDR3 coding sequence is TGTGCCACCCGGGACGAGGGGATCAAGACGTTT.

V gene TRGV5 combines with J gene TRGJ1 or TRGJ2. CDR3 length: 13 amino acids. Germline CDR1 VINAFY, CDR2 YDVSNSKD. J gave up 3 bases and V 6 bases, and 8 bases lay outside the gene matches. CDR3 in DNA: TGTGCCACCTGGCACCCCCCTTATTATAAGAAACTCTTT. Its translation is CATWHPPYYKKLF.

In its sample, this clone was seen a few times. V is TRGV5 and J is TRGJ1 or TRGJ2. The germline CDR1 and CDR2 sequences are VINAFY and YDVSNSKD. J gave up 7 bases and V 3 bases, and 3 bases lay outside the gene matches. The CDR3 is made up of 11 amino acids. CDR3 DNA sequence: TGTGCCACCTGGGACGGATATAAGAAACTCTTT. Translated: CATWDGYKKLF.

The J gene is TRGJ1 or TRGJ2, the V gene TRGV2. The germline CDR1 and CDR2 sequences are EGSNGY and YDSYNSKV. This CDR3 has 13 amino acids. After removal of 0 bases from V and 5 bases from J, the junction contained 4 bases not matched to a gene. This chain's CDR3 is CATWDGRHYKKLF. The CDR3 nucleotides read TGTGCCACCTGGGACGGGCGACATTATAAGAAACTCTTT.

This clone was seen more than once but under ten times. V gene TRGV2 combines with J gene TRGJP2. Losses at the gene ends were 0 bases for V and 0 bases for J; bases not matched to a gene: 4. Germline lookup yields CDR1 EGSNGY and CDR2 YDSYNSKV. The CDR3 extends over 16 amino acids. CDR3 nucleotides: TGTGCCACCTGGGACGGGGGAAATAGTAGTGATTGGATCAAGACGTTT. It specifies CATWDGGNSSDWIKTF.

By sample fraction, this clone is medium-sized (0.01 to 0.1%). The chain combines TRGV4 with TRGJ1 or TRGJ2. Per the germline V gene, CDR1 is EGSTGY and CDR2 is YDSYTSSV. The CDR3 runs 16 residues. Losses at the gene ends were 0 bases for V and 2 bases for J; bases not matched to a gene: 10. The CDR3 DNA reads as TGTGCCACCTGGGATGGGCTTTCAGTTCATTATTATAAGAAACTCTTT. As protein: CATWDGLSVHYYKKLF.

This clone was seen a few times. A much larger clone lies a single base off, so this may be a read error. The rearrangement uses TRGV4 and TRGJ1 or TRGJ2. After removal of 2 bases from V and 0 bases from J, the junction contained 4 bases not matched to a gene. Germline CDR1 reads EGSTGY; CDR2 reads YDSYTSSV. This CDR3 has 14 amino acids. The CDR3 is CATWDDLNYYKKLF. The CDR3 bases are TGTGCCACCTGGGATGACCTGAATTATTATAAGAAACTCTTT.

The V and J genes are TRGV4 and TRGJ1 or TRGJ2. CDR1 is EGSTGY and CDR2 is YDSYTSSV in the germline V gene. The V gene end was trimmed by 3 bases and the J gene end by 3 bases; junction bases not matched to a gene: 5. There are 13 residues in the CDR3. The DNA of the CDR3 is TGTGCCACCTGGGATAAATTTTATTATAAGAAACTCTTT. It encodes CATWDKFYYKKLF.

Sample share makes this clone medium-sized. This rearrangement joins TRGV5 to TRGJ1 or TRGJ2. With 3 bases clipped from V and 7 bases from J, the junction kept 3 bases outside the gene matches. Germline values: CDR1 VINAFY, CDR2 YDVSNSKD. The CDR3 length is 11 residues. The CDR3 loop reads CATWDFYKKLF. CDR3 nucleotide sequence: TGTGCCACCTGGGACTTCTATAAGAAACTCTTT.

This clone was observed a few times. The rearrangement links TRGV9 to TRGJ1 or TRGJ2. The CDR3 consists of 13 residues. The germline CDR1 and CDR2 sequences are GITISATS and ISYDGTV (reference sequence). V was clipped by 2 bases and J by 3 bases; unmatched bases: 4. Written as DNA, the CDR3 is TGTGCCTTGTGGGAGGGAGGTTATTATAAGAAACTCTTT. Amino acid sequence: CALWEGGYYKKLF.

This clone has a handful of counts. The chain is built from TRGV10 and TRGJP1. TRGV10 counts as an open reading frame of uncertain function. The trim removed 8 bases at V and 0 bases at J, leaving 1 base unmatched. This CDR3 is built from 13 residues. The CDR3 loop reads CAAWHTTGWFKIF. The DNA for the CDR3 is TGTGCTGCGTGGCATACCACTGGTTGGTTCAAGATATTT.

This clone is labeled medium-sized. The rearrangement links TRGV2 to TRGJP2. The CDR3 consists of 16 residues. Trimming removed 2 bases from V and 2 bases from J; junction bases left unmatched: 8. Germline CDR1 EGSNGY, CDR2 YDSYNSKV. The CDR3 region is CATWDVPRSSDWIKTF. CDR3 in DNA: TGTGCCACCTGGGACGTCCCGAGGAGTAGTGATTGGATCAAGACGTTT.